These 5 T cell receptor beta chains share one sample of origin, sequenced in a study of CD8+ T cells in alopecia areata (dated by TCRdb to the late 2010s). This specimen's treatment or condition label, per the study, means: oral pan-JAK inhibitor, 5-10 mg twice daily. Library preparation employed the immunoSEQ multiplex PCR assay. For TCR sequencing, RNA was extracted from every sample and reverse transcribed into cDNA to serve as template. TCRdb mirrors the immuneACCESS table, restricted to in-frame sequences. Some clones are absent from its copies; in checked studies, under half trace to an unresolved V gene, and the reason for the others is unknown. The sample contains some 180,000 clones, 45% to 60% of them found a single time. The top ten hold over 9.5% of the sample. Material: CD8+ T cells sorted from blood, obtained between weeks 51 and 52, from a patient treated with tofacitinib. These receptors were obtained from a human donor with alopecia areata.

The CDR3 sequence: CASSLDRVNTEAFF. The DNA of the CDR3 is TGCGCCAGCAGCTTGGACAGGGTGAACACTGAAGCTTTCTTT. The V call is TRBV5-1, the J call TRBJ1-1; D might be TRBD1 (6 bases). Looked up from germline, CDR1 is SGHRS and CDR2 is YFSETQ. CDR3 length: 14 residues. V was cut by 0 bases and J by 0 bases, with 6 bases left in between.

The rearrangement joins TRBV4-1 to TRBJ1-5, with a possible D match to TRBD1 (5 bases). Trimming stripped 0 bases from V and 2 bases from J, with 8 bases between. CDR3 length: 15 amino acids. The V gene's germline CDR1 is MGHRA and CDR2 YSYEKL. The CDR3 spells CASSQEGDGNQPQHF. The CDR3, as DNA: TGCGCCAGCAGCCAAGAAGGGGACGGCAATCAGCCCCAGCATTTT.

V usage is TRBV7-8 and J usage is TRBJ2-1; 12 bases agree with TRBD2. The CDR3 runs to 16 residues. Germline CDR1 and CDR2: SGHVS and FQNEAQ. V gave up 5 bases and J gave up 0 bases; unmatched junction bases: 2. This CDR3 reads CASSPSGGDSYNEQFF. The CDR3 nucleotides read TGTGCCAGCAGCCCTAGCGGGGGGGACTCCTACAATGAGCAGTTCTTC.

This clone occurred a few times. J is TRBJ1-1 and V is TRBV30, with D perhaps TRBD1 (5 bases). V dropped 0 bases and J dropped 0 bases, with 8 bases sitting between them. Germline loops: CDR1 GTSNPN, CDR2 SVGIG (reference sequence). CDR3 length: 14 amino acids. The CDR3 DNA is TGTGCCTGGAGTGTGGGGGGACTGAACACTGAAGCTTTCTTT. It yields the protein CAWSVGGLNTEAFF.

The V gene is TRBV5-4, the J gene TRBJ2-7; TRBD1 aligns across 7 bases. Germline V gene data show CDR1 as SGHNT and CDR2 as YYREEE (reference sequence). V shed 0 bases and J 3 bases; nucleotides not matched to a gene: 3. CDR3 length: 14 residues. The DNA for the CDR3 is TGTGCCAGCAGCTTGGATGACAGGGACTACGAGCAGTACTTC. This gives the protein CASSLDDRDYEQYF.